The source of this T cell receptor (beta chain) is a study of patients and donors after allogeneic stem cell transplantation. TCRdb used MiXCR to reprocess the RT-PCR reads, holding one entry per CDR3 protein. This table holds hundreds of thousands of distinct CDR3 sequences, around 14% found once. This clonotype was recorded at least ten times. The CDR3 length is 15 residues. Germline V CDR1 and CDR2: ENHRY, SYGVKD. V lost 10 bases, J lost 0 bases, and 16 bases lay in between. This receptor was taken from a human donor who was either an allogeneic HSCT recipient or a stem cell or donor lymphocyte infusion donor (not recorded which). It is not recorded whose cells these are; they may come from a transplant donor. J is TRBJ1-3 and V is TRBV10-3, with D possibly being TRBD1 (5 bases). Material for sequencing was blood, either unsorted or a sorted T cell fraction (not recorded which). This CDR3 is CATQLGQRSGNTIYF. CDR3 sequence (DNA): TGTGCCACTCAATTGGGGCAGCGCTCTGGAAACACCATATATTTT.